One sample yielded the 15 T cell receptor beta chains listed below, sequenced in a study of metastatic and nonmetastatic thyroid tumors. TCRdb re-clonotyped the PCR reads via MiXCR. The sample includes tens of thousands of clones, approximately 25% seen only once; the top ten take less than 9.5%. Not a single patient had been given any form of treatment at any point before undergoing thyroid surgery. Sample: blood. The receptors originated from a female donor with papillary thyroid cancer or a benign thyroid nodule (not recorded which). Some clones in this sample may be carry-over from other donors' samples.

In its sample, this clone ranks as medium-sized. The chain couples TRBV12-3 or TRBV12-4 to TRBJ2-3; 8 bases agree with TRBD2. The V and J ends lost 0 bases and 2 bases, in that order; junction bases with no gene match: 10. The CDR3 length is 18 residues. The DNA of the CDR3 is TGTGCCAGCAGTTTAGCGCTGGGGGTAGCGGGGCCCACAGATACGCAGTATTTT. Protein product: CASSLALGVAGPTDTQYF.

There are many counts of this clone. The chain employs TRBV4-1 and TRBJ2-7; D gene uncertain. V was trimmed by 3 bases and J by 0 bases, leaving 15 bases between them. Germline loops: CDR1 MGHRA, CDR2 YSYEKL. CDR3 length: 16 residues. CDR3 residues: CASSHARSGISYEQYF. The CDR3 DNA sequence: TGCGCCAGCAGCCATGCCCGGTCAGGAATCTCCTACGAGCAGTACTTC.

This clone came up many times. The chain has TRBV7-6 and TRBJ2-7, with D uncertain. Germline CDR1 is SGHVS and CDR2 is FNYEAQ. The CDR3 covers 14 residues. V was shortened by 1 base and J by 5 bases, with 12 bases between the two germline ends. In DNA, the CDR3 is TGTGCCAGCAGCTTAGACTCTCTTAAGGACGAGCAGTACTTC. Amino acids: CASSLDSLKDEQYF.

Many counts were recorded for this clone. The chain has TRBV7-9 and TRBJ1-2; 7 bases are a match to TRBD1. The CDR3 contains 13 residues. Germline V gene data show CDR1 as SEHNR and CDR2 as FQNEAQ (reference sequence). V trimming: 4 bases; J trimming: 2 bases; junction bases outside the gene matches: 1. In DNA, the CDR3 is TGTGCCAGCAGCTCGGGACAGAACTATGGCTACACCTTC. This translates into CASSSGQNYGYTF. Together with reference TRBV7-9 and TRBJ1-2, the CDR3 gives the full variable domain: DTGVSQNPRHKITKRGQNVTFRCDPISEHNRLYWYRQTLGQGPEFLTYFQNEAQLEKSRLLSDRFSAERPKGSFSTLEIQRTEQGDSAMYLCASSSGQNYGYTFGSGTRLTVV.

This clone was observed a few times. One end of the junction fails to match germline, which may point to a read error. The chain has TRBV15 and TRBJ1-5; D gene uncertain. Germline V gene lookup returns CDR1 LNHNV and CDR2 YYDKDF (reference sequence). The CDR3 length is 17 residues. The CDR3 loop is CVTSRQRVVLIDQPQHF. The CDR3 region has the DNA TGTGTCACCAGCAGACAACGGGTGGTATTGATCGATCAGCCCCAGCATTTT.

The rearrangement links TRBV5-6 to TRBJ2-7, with 8 bases aligning to TRBD2. CDR3 length: 17 residues. Trimming removed 2 bases from V and 2 bases from J; junction bases left unmatched: 12. Germline values: CDR1 SGHDT, CDR2 YYEEEE. DNA of the CDR3: TGTGCCAGCAGCTTCTTCACGGGAAGCGGGGGCCCCTACGAGCAGTACTTC. Its translation: CASSFFTGSGGPYEQYF.

Many counts were recorded for this clone. V gene TRBV7-6 combines with J gene TRBJ2-3; D gene uncertain. The ends were cut back, 0 bases at V and 2 bases at J, with 9 bases in the middle. The germline V gene encodes CDR1 SGHVS and CDR2 FNYEAQ. The CDR3 extends over 15 amino acids. The CDR3 is CASSLAGSSTDTQYF. The CDR3, as DNA: TGTGCCAGCAGCTTAGCGGGCAGCTCCACAGATACGCAGTATTTT.

The chain has TRBV19 and TRBJ1-2; 8 bases fit TRBD1. V shed 6 bases, J shed 6 bases, and the junction held 6 bases outside the gene matches. Germline CDR1 LNHDA, CDR2 SQIVND (reference sequence). CDR3 length: 13 amino acids. CDR3 amino acids: CASSPDREHGYTF. Here the CDR3 DNA reads TGTGCCAGTAGCCCGGACAGGGAACATGGCTACACCTTC.

The chain uses TRBV7-9 and TRBJ2-1; D perhaps matches TRBD2 (6 bases). CDR1 is SEHNR, CDR2 FQNEAQ, per germline (reference sequence). Between the trimmed V and J ends, which lost 5 bases and 14 bases, there was a span of 22 bases. This CDR3 region has 14 residues. Here the CDR3 DNA reads TGTGCCAGCAGCATAGGTTCATCGGCGGGACGGAAGTTCTTC. This translates into CASSIGSSAGRKFF.

This clone was counted only a few times. Sequence at one end of the junction differs from germline and may be a read error. The gene calls are TRBV20-1 and TRBJ2-7; a weak D match, TRBD2 (6 bases). The CDR3 is 12 amino acids. The germline gives CDR1 DFQATT, CDR2 SNEGSKA (reference sequence). CDR3 nucleotide sequence: TGCAGTGCTAGAGGGAGGGCCCTCGAGCAGTGCTTC. Protein: CSARGRALEQCF.

There are a few counts of this clone. A much larger clone differs from this one at a single base, so this may be a read error. The chain couples TRBV5-8 to TRBJ2-4, with a weak D call TRBD1 (6 bases). The CDR3 is 17 residues long. Germline loops: CDR1 SGHTS, CDR2 YDEGEE. Trimming cost V 0 bases and J 0 bases, with 13 bases left between them. This CDR3 is CASSLAWTVLAKNIQYF. The CDR3 bases are TGTGCCAGCAGCTTGGCCTGGACAGTCCTAGCCAAAAACATTCAGTACTTC.

This rearrangement joins TRBV6-9 to TRBJ2-7, with D possibly being TRBD1 (6 bases). This CDR3 is built from 15 residues. Germline V lookup: CDR1 MNHGY, CDR2 SVAAGI. Trimming left V 1 base short and J 2 bases short, with 12 bases between. The CDR3 spells CASSYFRGRPYEQYF. In DNA form, the CDR3 reads TGTGCCAGCAGTTATTTCAGGGGCCGTCCCTACGAGCAGTACTTC.

This clone was recorded at least ten times. The gene calls are TRBV2 and TRBJ2-1; 12 nucleotides align to TRBD2. Trimming removed 7 bases from V and 8 bases from J; junction bases left unmatched: 6. This CDR3 is 14 amino acids long. CDR1 is SNHLY and CDR2 is FYNNEI in the germline V gene. The CDR3 is CASNRLAGDHEQFF. As DNA, the CDR3 is TGTGCCAGCAACCGACTAGCGGGAGACCATGAGCAGTTCTTC.

This clone showed up many times. Given a much more abundant clone one base away, this may be a read error. Other DNA sequences in this specimen translate into the identical CDR3. The chain is built from TRBV7-9 and TRBJ2-7; no firm D call. This CDR3 region has 14 residues. Deletions cut 5 bases from V and 3 bases from J, with 14 bases between. Per the germline V gene, CDR1 is SEHNR and CDR2 is FQNEAQ (reference sequence). CDR3 sequence (DNA): TGTGCCAGCAGCCCGCCCACTGGGGTCTACGAGCAGTACTTC. Amino acid sequence: CASSPPTGVYEQYF.

This clone is deemed medium-sized. The V call is TRBV28, the J call TRBJ2-7, with 9 bases aligning to TRBD1. The CDR3 runs to 15 residues. The germline gives CDR1 MDHEN, CDR2 SYDVKM. The V and J ends lost 6 bases and 0 bases, in that order; junction bases with no gene match: 6. The CDR3 sequence: CASSPGQGSSYEQYF. CDR3 nucleotide sequence: TGTGCCAGCAGCCCGGGACAGGGAAGCTCCTACGAGCAGTACTTC. The whole variable domain, filled in from reference TRBV28 and TRBJ2-7, reads DVKVTQSSRYLVKRTGEKVFLECVQDMDHENMFWYRQDPGLGLRLIYFSYDVKMKEKGDIPEGYSVSREKKERFSLILESASTNQTSMYLCASSPGQGSSYEQYFGPGTRLTVT.